Listed below are T cell receptor beta chains from one sample, sequenced in a study of OX40 agonist ivuxolimab in advanced cancers. Repertoires were generated with immunoSEQ multiplex PCR, while TCRdb's copy carries only in-frame clones and drops some. The sample lists 10,000 to 15,000 clones; about 80% were seen once. The specimen was CD4+ or CD8+ T cells sorted from blood, collected in a trial of the OX40 agonist ivuxolimab. These receptors all stem from an adult with an advanced solid tumor such as melanoma, head and neck, liver or kidney cancer. The CDR3 runs from the conserved cysteine through the conserved F or W. The D gene is left open where the match is weak. Clone size is stated in some rows and not others, as once, few, many or a class when expanded.

D	V	size	J	length	DNA	CDR3
.	TRBV20-1	.	TRBJ2-7	11	TGCAGTGCTAGAGATTACCACGAGCAGTACTTC	CSARDYHEQYF
.	TRBV10-2	.	TRBJ1-2	13	TGCGCCAGCAGTGAGTACCTACATTATGGCTACACCTTC	CASSEYLHYGYTF
TRBD1	TRBV28	.	TRBJ2-1	14	TGTGCCAGCAGTCTCGGGACAGGGGACCTCTTAGGGGTCTTC	CASSLGTGDLLGVF
.	TRBV10-2	.	TRBJ1-1	11	TGCGCCAGCAGTGGGTCGGGGGAAGCTTTCTTT	CASSGSGEAFF
.	TRBV5-4	.	TRBJ2-7	12	TGTGCCAGCAGCTTGTCAACCTACGAGCAGTACTTC	CASSLSTYEQYF
.	TRBV15	few	TRBJ2-1	14	TGTGCCACCAGCACCCGATCAGGGGTGGATGAGCAGTTCTTC	CATSTRSGVDEQFF
TRBD2	TRBV5-6	.	TRBJ2-1	15	TGTGCCAGCAGCTTTGTAAAGCGGGAGATCAATGAGCAGTTCTTC	CASSFVKREINEQFF
.	TRBV27	.	TRBJ2-5	16	TGTGCCAGCAGTTTGGAGAGTACGGGCCCAGGGGAGACCCAGTACTTC	CASSLESTGPGETQYF
.	TRBV28	.	TRBJ2-3	15	TGTGCCAGCAGTTTATCCAGTGGGATGGGCGATACGCAGTATTTT	CASSLSSGMGDTQYF
.	TRBV12-5	.	TRBJ1-2	16	TGTGCTAGTGGTCCGGGGGGGGATGCGTCTATTTTCGGCTACACCTTC	CASGPGGDASIFGYTF
.	TRBV27	.	TRBJ2-7	13	TGTGCCAGCAGTTCTTACTACTCCTACGAGCAGTACTTC	CASSSYYSYEQYF
.	TRBV5-1	.	TRBJ2-3	14	TGCGCCAGCAGCTTTCTAGCGTTTACAGATACGCAGTATTTT	CASSFLAFTDTQYF
.	TRBV9	.	TRBJ1-4	15	TGTGCCAGCAGCGTCCGGGCGGGGTTAGGAGAAAAACTGTTTTTT	CASSVRAGLGEKLFF
.	TRBV7-6	.	TRBJ1-1	16	TGTGCCAGCAGCTTACGGACAGAATGGATGAACACTGAAGCTTTCTTT	CASSLRTEWMNTEAFF
TRBD1	TRBV27	.	TRBJ2-2	13	TGTGCCAGCACAGGGGGCAGCGCCGGGGAGCTGTTTTTT	CASTGGSAGELFF
.	TRBV16	.	TRBJ2-3	15	TGTGCCAGCAGGCCGATGGGAAATTTTAGAGATACGCAGTATTTT	CASRPMGNFRDTQYF
.	TRBV5-6	.	TRBJ1-4	17	TGTGCCAGCAGCTTGGAGGAAGGGAGACCAACTAATGAAAAACTGTTTTTT	CASSLEEGRPTNEKLFF
TRBD2	TRBV19	few	TRBJ2-7	15	TGTGCCAGTAACTGGGCTGCTAGCGGGGATTACGAGCAGTACTTC	CASNWAASGDYEQYF
.	TRBV5-4	.	TRBJ2-7	15	TGTGCCAGCAGCTTGGGAATTGGGGTCTCCTACGAGCAGTACTTC	CASSLGIGVSYEQYF
.	TRBV27	.	TRBJ2-3	12	TGTGCCAGCAGTTGGGCAGGGGATACGCAGTATTTT	CASSWAGDTQYF
.	TRBV29-1	.	TRBJ2-3	15	TGCAGCACCCGTGAAGGGGTCCTGAACAGGAAGACGCAGTATTTT	CSTREGVLNRKTQYF
.	TRBV6-5	few	TRBJ2-2	14	TGTGCCAGCCAGAGAGGGGCTGAGACCGGGGAGCTGTTTTTT	CASQRGAETGELFF